This is a list of T cell receptor beta chains from one sample in a study of blood T cell repertoires in COVID-19. Sequenced by immunoSEQ multiplex PCR; TCRdb stores in-frame clones only, minus some. The data show 200,000 to 250,000 clones, 87% seen once. Material: peripheral blood. The receptors shown here come from a man younger than 35 with active or convalescent COVID-19. Both conserved end residues are trimmed from each CDR3. Fields, in order: V gene, CDR3 protein.

TRBV29-1,SVGSAGDTLYNEQF
TRBV6-5,ASSPGARAKNIQY
TRBV28,ASSLQIYGYT
TRBV5-1,ASSPGTASNEKLF
TRBV2,AANGPGQGNNEQF
TRBV28,ASSSLYRDRGNTEAF
TRBV4-1,ASSQRQGSNYGYT
TRBV29-1,SVDDGARGGALH
TRBV7-2,ASSLDNFGQGSY
TRBV19,ASSITGGGGTEAF
TRBV6-5,ASRTGGAGNQPQH
TRBV6-5,ASTDRVANEKLF
TRBV28,AATGAGNTEAF
TRBV6-5,ASSYGTGTGLYEQY
TRBV7-9,ASSLTAGGETQY
TRBV5-6,ASSLSGPSGNTIY
TRBV5-1,ASSSTGGQAF
TRBV9,ASSVASSGGAQETQY
TRBV6-2/TRBV6-3,ASSSQRGTYEQY
TRBV6-5,ASNPNSYNSPLH
TRBV30,AWTRRGNTEAF
TRBV5-5,ASSFLAGNQETQY
TRBV6-5,ASNGQGAWNTEAF
TRBV7-2,ASSLEASQETQY
TRBV24-1,ATSGGPDTTSGDAPDTQY
TRBV20-1,SQTGHGYT
TRBV10-3,AISATQGYEQY
TRBV25-1,ASSESGRVEQY
TRBV5-1,ASSSLQGVIGYEQY
TRBV27,ATSTYLAGLNEQF
TRBV29-1,SVSGLAGPSSTDTQY
TRBV18,ASSPAGTGKEAF
TRBV30,AWSVNRRVRLNTIY
TRBV2,ASRGQGPYYGYT
TRBV5-1,ASHYQTGDPNGYT
TRBV3-1/TRBV3-2,ASFSGPEAF
TRBV7-9,ASSLKGSYNEQF
TRBV29-1,STGTGKNEQF
TRBV27,ASSFSHTGRGYNSPLH
TRBV4-3,ASSHPGTGANVLT